These 14 T cell receptor beta chains were all obtained from the same sample, sequenced in a study of blood T cell repertoires in COVID-19. Data came from immunoSEQ multiplex PCR; TCRdb stores just in-frame clones and leaves some out. The profile shows about 78,000 clones, around nine tenths of them singletons. The specimen sequenced was peripheral blood. These receptors originate from a man aged 50 to 60 with active or convalescent COVID-19.

V usage is TRBV21-1 and J usage is TRBJ2-7; the D call in the table, TRBD2, was not verified against the DNA. TRBV21-1 is flagged as a pseudogene. This CDR3 contains 13 residues. CDR3 in DNA: TGTGCCAGCAGCAAAGGCCCCCGGGACGAGCAGTACGTC. This sequence encodes CASSKGPRDEQYV.

The chain couples TRBV11-2 to TRBJ2-7; the D gene is possibly TRBD1 (5 bases). The V gene lost 2 bases and the J gene lost 6 bases, with 5 bases spanning the gap. Germline loops: CDR1 SGHAT, CDR2 FQNNGV. The CDR3 runs 11 residues. The CDR3 spells CASSLQGEQYF. The CDR3 DNA follows: TGTGCCAGCAGCTTACAGGGCGAGCAGTACTTC.

This chain uses TRBV24-1 with TRBJ1-5; possible D gene TRBD1, 6 bases. This CDR3 spans 14 amino acids. With 4 bases removed from V and 5 bases from J, the gap between germline ends came to 11 bases. The germline V gene encodes CDR1 KGHDR and CDR2 SFDVKD. The CDR3, as DNA: TGTGCCACCAGTGACCCCGGACAGTATCAGCCCCAGCATTTT. This codes for CATSDPGQYQPQHF.

This clone was picked up a small number of times. The CDR3 nucleotides are TGTGCCAGCAGTTCAAAACTAGCCGGTACAGATACGCAGTATTTT. As protein: CASSSKLAGTDTQYF. The chain has TRBV7-9 and TRBJ2-3; tentative D call: TRBD2 (6 bases). CDR3 length: 15 amino acids. The germline V gene encodes CDR1 SEHNR and CDR2 FQNEAQ (reference sequence). Trimming cost V 6 bases and J 3 bases, with 16 bases left between them.

The chain employs TRBV28 and TRBJ2-3; TRBD2 aligns across 12 bases. Germline CDR1 reads MDHEN; CDR2 reads SYDVKM. Trimming removed 6 bases from V and 7 bases from J; junction bases left unmatched: 5. This CDR3 has 14 residues. The DNA for the CDR3 is TGTGCCAGCAGCCCTGGACTAGCGGGGAATACGCAGTATTTT. The encoded protein is CASSPGLAGNTQYF.

The V and J genes are TRBV11-2 and TRBJ2-5, with 11 bases aligning to TRBD2. The CDR3 contains 18 residues. With 1 base clipped from V and 5 bases from J, the junction kept 12 bases outside the gene matches. Germline loops: CDR1 SGHAT, CDR2 FQNNGV. The CDR3 region is CASSLGLVVAGGPETQYF. The CDR3 coding sequence is TGTGCCAGCAGCTTAGGTCTTGTAGTAGCGGGGGGGCCGGAGACCCAGTACTTC.

The chain employs TRBV6-5 and TRBJ2-7, with a possible D match to TRBD1 (6 bases). The CDR3 is 14 residues long. The V end lost 4 bases, the J end lost 1 base, and 11 bases lay between the germline ends. Germline V lookup: CDR1 MNHEY, CDR2 SVGAGI. CDR3 residues: CASSWGRGSYEQYF. In DNA form, the CDR3 reads TGTGCCAGCAGTTGGGGCAGGGGATCCTACGAGCAGTACTTC.

The chain links TRBV4-1 to TRBJ2-5; 12 bases align to TRBD2. The V segment lost 0 bases and the J segment 5 bases; nucleotides outside the gene matches: 10. The V gene's germline CDR1 is MGHRA and CDR2 YSYEKL. The CDR3 runs to 18 residues. CDR3 nucleotides: TGCGCCAGCAGCCAAGAGTCCCCACTAGCGGGGGGCCCGGAGACCCAGTACTTC. Translation: CASSQESPLAGGPETQYF.

This chain joins TRBV5-1 and TRBJ1-3, with 11 bases matching TRBD1. Germline trimming cut 4 bases from V and 4 bases from J; bases unmatched to any gene: 4. Per the germline V gene, CDR1 is SGHRS and CDR2 is YFSETQ. The CDR3 sequence is 15 residues long. CDR3 sequence reads: CASSPWTGGGNTIYF. CDR3 nucleotides: TGCGCCAGCAGCCCCTGGACAGGGGGCGGAAACACCATATATTTT.

The chain uses TRBV9 and TRBJ2-1, with TRBD1 matching 8 bases. The CDR3 runs 16 residues. Germline V gives CDR1 SGDLS, CDR2 YYNGEE. V trimming: 4 bases; J trimming: 7 bases; junction bases outside the gene matches: 13. In DNA form, the CDR3 reads TGTGCCAGCAGCCCAGACTCAGGGGGCGTTTCGAATGAGCAGTTCTTC. Translated: CASSPDSGGVSNEQFF.

This clone was counted between two and nine times. This sequence joins TRBV7-7 and TRBJ2-2, with D possibly being TRBD1 (6 bases). In germline, CDR1 is SSHAT, CDR2 FNYEAQ (reference sequence). This CDR3 contains 17 residues. V was shortened by 6 bases and J by 2 bases, with 19 bases between the two germline ends. CDR3 sequence reads: CASSPTGYLTNTGELFF. As DNA, the CDR3 is TGTGCCAGCAGTCCGACAGGATACCTCACAAACACCGGGGAGCTGTTTTTT.

The rearrangement joins TRBV14 to TRBJ1-4; weak D call: TRBD1 (6 bases). Trimming left V 0 bases short and J 8 bases short, with 13 bases between. This CDR3 spans 15 amino acids. Germline CDR1 SGHDN, CDR2 FVKESK. The CDR3 DNA reads TGTGCCAGCAGCCAAGACAGGGGAAGTGGGGAAAAACTGTTTTTT. Translating it yields CASSQDRGSGEKLFF.

The chain recombines TRBV6-5 with TRBJ1-6; tentatively, D is TRBD1 (6 bases). The germline gives CDR1 MNHEY, CDR2 SVGAGI. This CDR3 spans 12 amino acids. This CDR3 reads CGRGQWNSPLHF. The CDR3 DNA is TGTGGTAGAGGACAGTGGAATTCACCCCTCCACTTT.

CDR3 bases: TGCGCCAGCAGCCCCGCGCCAGGGGACTACGAGCAGTACGTC. The encoded protein is CASSPAPGDYEQYV. The V call is TRBV5-1, the J call TRBJ2-7, with D tentatively TRBD1 (6 bases). Per germline, CDR1 SGHRS and CDR2 YFSETQ. This CDR3 spans 14 amino acids. The V end lost 4 bases, the J end lost 3 bases, and 14 bases lay between the germline ends.